This T cell receptor beta chain was sequenced during a study of neurological immune-mediated disorders (dated by TCRdb to about 2019). Regarding the study in general: Using UMI-based sequencing, the study compared peripheral blood TCR-beta repertoires from patients with HTLV-I-associated myelopathy (HAM/TSP), patients with multiple sclerosis, and healthy controls. Longitudinal samples, technical triplicates and paired sorted CD4+ and CD8+ T-cell subsets, alongside PBMC samples, were included among the roughly 110 TCR-beta libraries. The cohort was made up of 60 to 75 subjects, consisting of 15 or so HAM/TSP patients, some 34 multiple sclerosis patients and 20 healthy controls. The study at large found these results: No identical CDR3 amino acid sequences were shared among expanded clones across subjects, suggesting private TCR-beta repertoires in all groups. The highest TCR clonal expansion was observed in HAM/TSP patients, whereas the lowest was observed in MS patients, even when compared with healthy controls.

This clonotype was seen many times. Its antigen is still unknown. No base quality values were provided; no much bigger clone lies one nucleotide off. Spanning cysteine to phenylalanine, the CDR3 consists of 15 amino acids. The read is trimmed to its CDR3 DNA, 45 bases read in frame from base 1. Based on the germline V gene, the CDR1 and CDR2 sequences are MNHEY and SVGAGI. V is pared back by 2 bases and J by 1 base, with 10 bases lying between the germline termini. cDNA synthesis used template-switch 5'RACE with a primer carrying a 10-nucleotide random unique molecular identifier tagging each TCR transcript. Over 180 million TCR-beta sequences, covering 15-18 subjects, were produced in each sequencing run. The RNeasy kit was used to extract total RNA. The KAPA Real-time Library Amplification kit was used to amplify TCR-beta VDJ regions with primers for the TCR constant region and the 5'RACE anchor. A first PCR added sample indexes and Illumina adaptors, and a second PCR then raised library yield. After Ampure bead purification, the roughly 650 bp TCR product was size-selected on a 2% E-gel SizeSelection system. Before pooling, library quality was assessed on a Bioanalyzer, concentration was determined with Qubit, and library quantification was performed with the Kapa Library Quantification kit. An Illumina HiSeq 2500 was used to sequence the libraries paired-end at 2 x 150 bp. To increase sequence diversity, about 25-30% phiX was spiked into each library pool. Concerning the study's data processing: The UMI-based MiGEC pipeline processed quality-filtered reads and removed over 85% of raw TCR sequences during error correction. VDJ genes were aligned to IMGT germline references, and each clonotype was defined by a unique CDR3 amino acid sequence together with V-J genes. Clonal expansion, Shannon diversity and CDR3 relatedness were evaluated with VDJtools (CalcPairwiseDistances, ClusterSamples), while phylogenetic trees were built in CLCbio workbench. Using coefficient-of-variation modelling across technical triplicates, the study counted a clone as expanded if it had at least 8 unique UMIs. The public reads were quality trimmed at Q25 with fastp and then assembled into clones with MiXCR by TCRdb, keeping productive beta chains. Each record represents a unique CDR3 protein, reported with the most common genes and DNA among its rows. TCRdb's processing, not the study's, gives the V and J calls here. The sample table lists 25,000 to 35,000 distinct CDR3 sequences, about 16% of them with a count of one. Of the sample, around a quarter is held by the ten largest clones.

The healthy controls were volunteers from blood banks in Maryland, USA. For the unsorted PBMC libraries, 2 million PBMCs were stored in RNAlater at -80 degrees C until RNA extraction and were used to generate the libraries. PBMCs were separated from peripheral blood using Ficoll-Hypaque density gradient centrifugation and then cryopreserved in liquid nitrogen. This chain is built from TRBV6-5 and TRBJ2-3; TRBD1 is possibly the D segment (5 matching bases). This clonotype originated in a man between 65 and 79 years old in good health. The sample was PBMCs. The DNA sequence is as follows: TGTGCCAGCAGTTACCAGGGAAGGGGCACAGATACGCAGTATTTT. Its amino acids are CASSYQGRGTDTQYF.